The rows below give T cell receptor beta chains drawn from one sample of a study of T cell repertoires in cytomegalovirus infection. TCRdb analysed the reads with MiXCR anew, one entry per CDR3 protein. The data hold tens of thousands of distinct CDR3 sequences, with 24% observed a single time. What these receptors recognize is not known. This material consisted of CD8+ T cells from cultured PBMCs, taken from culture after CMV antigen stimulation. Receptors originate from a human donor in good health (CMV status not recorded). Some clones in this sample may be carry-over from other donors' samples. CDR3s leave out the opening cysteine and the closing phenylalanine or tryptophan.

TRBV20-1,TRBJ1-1,SARDLAGTNTEAF
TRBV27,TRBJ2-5,ASKGTSGGALETQY
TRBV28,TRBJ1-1,ASMRGRTEAF
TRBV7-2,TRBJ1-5,ASSLDTQANQPQH
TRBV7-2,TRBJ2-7,ASSSSSEGSITYEQY
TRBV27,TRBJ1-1,ASRRRGGTEAF
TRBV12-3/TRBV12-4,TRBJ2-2,ASSLTAGDTGELF
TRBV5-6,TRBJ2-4,ASSLSAWAGAINIQY
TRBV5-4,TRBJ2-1,ASSLDSGGASYNEQF
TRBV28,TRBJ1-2,ASSFLKDRVYGYT
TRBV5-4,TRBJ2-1,ASSSDRGDYNEQF
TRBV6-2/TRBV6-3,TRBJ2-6,ASSRGQGKPDVLT
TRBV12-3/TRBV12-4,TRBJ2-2,AITTNTGELF
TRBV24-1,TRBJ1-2,ATSDPITGGLYGYT
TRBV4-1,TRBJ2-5,ASSQEPTGGSQETQY
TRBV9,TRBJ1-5,ASSVGGGGDSNQPQH
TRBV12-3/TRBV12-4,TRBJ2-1,ASTAAYETASGDDEQF
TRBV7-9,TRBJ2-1,ASSPPLGSGTTESYNEQF
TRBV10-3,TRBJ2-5,ATNGGRETQY
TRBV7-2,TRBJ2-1,ASSLGFFGQGGNEQF
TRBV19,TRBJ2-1,ASSIGGFNEQF
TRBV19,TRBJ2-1,ASSIDSGWDEQF
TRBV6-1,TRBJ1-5,ASSEGNGQPQH
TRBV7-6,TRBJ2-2,ASSPWGGVGTGELF
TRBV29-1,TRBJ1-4,SARTGNLLSANEKLF
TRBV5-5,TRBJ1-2,ASSPFGEQGYGYT
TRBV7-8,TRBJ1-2,ASSFSQGATLPNYGYT
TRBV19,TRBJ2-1,ASSIVSGPYNEQF
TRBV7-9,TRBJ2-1,ASSWSGAEQF
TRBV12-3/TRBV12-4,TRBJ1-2,ASNYRGGANGYT
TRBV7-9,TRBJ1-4,ASSSNSGDEGEKLF